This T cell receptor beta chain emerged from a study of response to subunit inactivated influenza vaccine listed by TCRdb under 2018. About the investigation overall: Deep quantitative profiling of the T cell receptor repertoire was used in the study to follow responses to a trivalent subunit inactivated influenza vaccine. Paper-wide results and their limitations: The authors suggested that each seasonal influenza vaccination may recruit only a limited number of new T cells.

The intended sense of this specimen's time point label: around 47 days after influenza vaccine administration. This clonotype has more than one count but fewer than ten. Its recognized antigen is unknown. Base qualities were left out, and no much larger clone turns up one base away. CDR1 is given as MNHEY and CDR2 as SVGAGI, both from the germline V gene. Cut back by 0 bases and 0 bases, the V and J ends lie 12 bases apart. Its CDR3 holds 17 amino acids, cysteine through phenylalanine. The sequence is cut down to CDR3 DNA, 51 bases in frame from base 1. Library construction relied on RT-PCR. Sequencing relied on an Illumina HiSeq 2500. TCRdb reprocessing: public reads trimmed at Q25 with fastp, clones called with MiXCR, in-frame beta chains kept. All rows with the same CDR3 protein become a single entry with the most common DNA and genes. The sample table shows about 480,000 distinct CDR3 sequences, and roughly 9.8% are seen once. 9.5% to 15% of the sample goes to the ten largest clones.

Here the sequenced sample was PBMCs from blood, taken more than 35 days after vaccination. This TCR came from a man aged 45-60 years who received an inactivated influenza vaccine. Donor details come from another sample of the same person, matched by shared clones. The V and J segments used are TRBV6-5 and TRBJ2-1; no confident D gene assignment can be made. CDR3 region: CASSYSSEESSYNEQFF. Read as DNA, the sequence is TGTGCCAGCAGTTACTCTTCAGAGGAGAGCTCCTACAATGAGCAGTTCTTC.